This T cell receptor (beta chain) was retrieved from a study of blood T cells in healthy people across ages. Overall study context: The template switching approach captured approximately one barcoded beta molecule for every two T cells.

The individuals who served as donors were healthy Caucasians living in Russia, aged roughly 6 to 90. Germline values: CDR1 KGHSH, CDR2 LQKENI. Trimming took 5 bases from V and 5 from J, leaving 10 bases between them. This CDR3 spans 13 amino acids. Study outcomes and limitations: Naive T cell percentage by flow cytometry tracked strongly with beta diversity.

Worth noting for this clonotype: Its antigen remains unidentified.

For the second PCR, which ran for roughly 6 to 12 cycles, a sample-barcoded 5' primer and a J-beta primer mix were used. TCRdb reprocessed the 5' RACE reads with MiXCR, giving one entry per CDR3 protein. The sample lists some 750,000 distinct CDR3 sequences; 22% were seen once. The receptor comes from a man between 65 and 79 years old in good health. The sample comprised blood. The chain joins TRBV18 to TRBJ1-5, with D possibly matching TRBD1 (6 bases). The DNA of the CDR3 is TGTGCCAGCTCAGTAGGGGGAGATCAGCCCCAGCATTTT. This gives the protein CASSVGGDQPQHF.